A single sample is the source of the 15 T cell receptor beta chains below, sequenced in a study of blood T cell repertoires in COVID-19. The assay was immunoSEQ multiplex PCR, and TCRdb's table has in-frame clones only and misses some. The table includes roughly 180,000 clones, roughly four fifths detected once. Sequencing used PBMCs or T cells enriched from blood (not recorded which). Receptors were obtained from a man aged 35-49 years who had recovered from COVID-19.

A few counts support this clone. The V gene is TRBV7-2, the J gene TRBJ1-4; D may be TRBD1 (5 bases). Germline CDR1 reads SGHTA; CDR2 reads FQGNSA. Trimming shortened V by 5 bases and J by 0 bases, and 19 bases separated the two germline ends. The CDR3 sequence is 18 residues long. CDR3 residues: CASSARQLDRATNEKLFF. The CDR3 nucleotides are TGTGCCAGCAGCGCACGACAGCTCGACAGAGCAACTAATGAAAAACTGTTTTTT.

This clone appeared a few times. V and J are TRBV5-1 and TRBJ2-1; TRBD2 agrees at 9 bases. Germline lookup yields CDR1 SGHRS and CDR2 YFSETQ. The CDR3 is 15 amino acids. V lost 2 bases to trimming and J lost 4 bases; unmatched junction nucleotides: 4. The CDR3 spells CASSLTSGQYNEQFF. The DNA for the CDR3 is TGCGCCAGCAGCTTAACTAGCGGGCAGTACAATGAGCAGTTCTTC.

This clone was detected only once. The rearrangement joins TRBV14 to TRBJ1-1; 7 positions match TRBD1. V shed 3 bases and J 3 bases; nucleotides not matched to a gene: 4. CDR3 length: 14 residues. Germline V lookup: CDR1 SGHDN, CDR2 FVKESK. DNA for the CDR3: TGTGCCAGCAGCCAGGGGGACAGCTACACTGAAGCTTTCTTT. As protein: CASSQGDSYTEAFF.

The gene calls are TRBV18 and TRBJ1-2, with D perhaps TRBD1 (6 bases). Trimming pared 2 bases from V and 3 bases from J, leaving 16 bases between. The germline CDR1 and CDR2 sequences are KGHSH and LQKENI. The CDR3 spans 16 residues. The DNA of the CDR3 is TGTGCCAGCTCACCATTACAGGGTGGGAAGGACTATGGCTACACCTTC. Translating gives CASSPLQGGKDYGYTF.

The chain recombines TRBV10-1 with TRBJ2-5, with TRBD2 matching over 7 bases. Germline loops: CDR1 WNHNN, CDR2 SYGVQD (reference sequence). The CDR3 is 15 residues long. J gave up 7 bases and V 5 bases, and 13 bases lay outside the gene matches. In DNA form, the CDR3 reads TGCGCCAGCAGTCCTCTCGCGGGAGTCGGCGGGACCCAGTACTTC. Translating it yields CASSPLAGVGGTQYF.

This chain connects TRBV19 to TRBJ2-4; a possible D gene is TRBD1 (6 bases). V dropped 3 bases and J dropped 7 bases, with 13 bases sitting between them. CDR1 is LNHDA and CDR2 is SQIVND in the germline V gene (reference sequence). This CDR3 spans 14 amino acids. This chain's CDR3 is CASSIADSGNIQYF. In DNA, the CDR3 is TGTGCCAGTAGTATCGCGGACAGTGGCAACATTCAGTACTTC.

This rearrangement joins TRBV6-2 or TRBV6-3 to TRBJ2-2, with 14 bases fitting TRBD2. V lost 5 bases and J lost 2; bases outside the gene matches: 4. The length of the CDR3 is 17 residues. CDR1 is MNHEY and CDR2 is SVGEGT in the germline V gene. The DNA of the CDR3 is TGTGCCAGCAGTGTGGGACTAGCGGGAGTTAACACCGGGGAGCTGTTTTTT. Its protein product is CASSVGLAGVNTGELFF.

The rearrangement links TRBV7-2 to TRBJ2-7, with 8 bases that match TRBD2. The germline CDR1 and CDR2 sequences are SGHTA and FQGNSA. With 7 bases clipped from V and 0 bases from J, the junction kept 8 bases outside the gene matches. This CDR3 spans 15 amino acids. CDR3 sequence (DNA): TGTGCCAGCATCATAGGCGGGAGGAGCTCCTACGAGCAGTACTTC. Protein product: CASIIGGRSSYEQYF.

The V and J genes are TRBV9 and TRBJ2-7; D is perhaps TRBD2 (5 bases). With 3 bases removed from V and 5 bases from J, the gap between germline ends came to 18 bases. This CDR3 is 15 amino acids long. Looked up from germline, CDR1 is SGDLS and CDR2 is YYNGEE. This CDR3 is CASSARTGGLDEQYF. The DNA for the CDR3 is TGTGCCAGCAGCGCGCGGACTGGTGGCCTCGACGAGCAGTACTTC.

The rearrangement joins TRBV19 to TRBJ1-2; perhaps TRBD1 as D (6 bases). Germline V CDR1 and CDR2: LNHDA, SQIVND (reference sequence). The CDR3 is 16 amino acids. V dropped 2 bases and J dropped 3 bases, with 16 bases sitting between them. The CDR3 sequence is CASSIPLGTGYYGYTF. The CDR3 region has the DNA TGTGCCAGTAGTATACCCCTTGGAACAGGGTACTATGGCTACACCTTC.

The chain has TRBV2 and TRBJ1-5; weak D call: TRBD1 (6 bases). Germline V CDR1 and CDR2: SNHLY, FYNNEI. With 4 bases removed from V and 0 bases from J, the gap between germline ends came to 7 bases. This CDR3 has 14 amino acids. CDR3 sequence: CASSGQVSNQPQHF. Written as DNA, the CDR3 is TGTGCCAGCAGTGGACAGGTTAGCAATCAGCCCCAGCATTTT.

The chain employs TRBV5-1 and TRBJ1-5; TRBD1 matches 8 bases. Losses at the gene ends were 3 bases for V and 8 bases for J; bases not matched to a gene: 4. CDR1 and CDR2 from the germline V gene are SGHRS and YFSETQ. The CDR3 has 13 amino acids. The CDR3 nucleotides are TGCGCCAGCAGCTCCCAACAGGGGGAGCCCCAGCATTTT. Protein: CASSSQQGEPQHF.

The chain uses TRBV2 and TRBJ2-3; TRBD2 agrees at 10 bases. The CDR3 is made up of 18 amino acids. The junction had 16 bases not matched to a gene; V was cut back by 6 bases and J by 4 bases. CDR1 and CDR2 (germline): SNHLY, FYNNEI. CDR3 nucleotide sequence: TGTGCCAGCAGCGCCCTTGGTATTAGCGGGAGGTTCTCAGATACGCAGTATTTT. The encoded protein is CASSALGISGRFSDTQYF.

A remark on this clone: Different DNA sequences within this sample yield the same CDR3. The genes are TRBV5-5 and TRBJ1-1; 9 bases line up with TRBD1. In germline, CDR1 is SGHKS, CDR2 YYEKEE (reference sequence). Unmatched junction bases numbered 3, after V lost 5 bases and J lost 4 bases. The CDR3 spans 13 residues. The CDR3 coding sequence is TGTGCCAGCAGACCGACAGGGGGCACTGAAGCTTTCTTT. Its translation is CASRPTGGTEAFF.

This sequence joins TRBV5-4 and TRBJ1-6, with 9 positions matching TRBD1. Germline V gene lookup returns CDR1 SGHNT and CDR2 YYREEE (reference sequence). This CDR3 is built from 17 residues. Trimming at V came to 5 bases and at J to 8 bases, leaving 14 bases not matched to a gene. Here the CDR3 DNA reads TGTGCCAGCAGTCACCCGGGACAGGGTGGCTGGCATTCACCCCTCCACTTT. It yields the protein CASSHPGQGGWHSPLHF.